The 31 T cell receptor beta chains given below trace back to one sample, sequenced in a study of cytomegalovirus exposure and HLA in healthy donors. PCR involved 60 Vbeta and 13 Jbeta primers. Data came from immunoSEQ multiplex PCR; TCRdb stores just in-frame clones and leaves some out. Of around 99,000 clones in the sample, around 74% were seen once. Material: PBMCs. These receptors were collected from a woman in her 40s in good health and CMV-seropositive.

The chain is built from TRBV4-1 and TRBJ2-7; a possible D gene is TRBD1 (5 bases). CDR1 is MGHRA and CDR2 is YSYEKL in the germline V gene. This CDR3 contains 15 residues. Trimming stripped 4 bases from V and 3 bases from J, with 16 bases between. CDR3 amino acids: CASSLQFDRGYEQYF. CDR3 nucleotides: TGCGCCAGCAGCCTTCAATTCGACAGAGGCTACGAGCAGTACTTC.

This rearrangement joins TRBV4-1 to TRBJ2-2; 7 nucleotides match TRBD1. This CDR3 has 15 amino acids. The J segment lost 7 bases and the V segment lost 1 base, leaving 6 bases of the junction unmatched. The germline gives CDR1 MGHRA, CDR2 YSYEKL. Here the CDR3 DNA reads TGCGCCAGCAGCCAAGGGACAGGAAGGCTCGGGGAGCTGTTTTTT. This translates into CASSQGTGRLGELFF.

The rearrangement uses TRBV12-5 and TRBJ1-1; D is possibly TRBD1 (6 bases). Germline loops: CDR1 LGHNT, CDR2 FRNRAP. This CDR3 is 14 amino acids long. Trimming took 2 bases from V and 1 from J, leaving 8 bases between them. The CDR3 DNA is TGTGCTAGTGGTTTGAGAGGGGGGAACACTGAAGCTTTCTTT. This codes for CASGLRGGNTEAFF.

CDR3 sequence reads: CASSDPGSGANVLTF. CDR3 in DNA: TGTGCCAGCAGTGATCCAGGGTCTGGGGCCAACGTCCTGACTTTC. V and J are TRBV6-1 and TRBJ2-6; a weak D match, TRBD1 (5 bases). Trimming stripped 3 bases from V and 1 base from J, with 7 bases between. This CDR3 region has 15 residues. Germline CDR1 is MNHNS and CDR2 is SASEGT.

The gene calls are TRBV18 and TRBJ1-1, with a possible D match to TRBD1 (6 bases). The CDR3 is 13 residues long. V was cut by 0 bases and J by 10 bases, with 12 bases left in between. The V gene's germline CDR1 is KGHSH and CDR2 LQKENI. In DNA, the CDR3 is TGTGCCAGCTCACCACCCGGGGGAGGGGGAGCTTTCTTT. It specifies CASSPPGGGGAFF.

The chain carries TRBV27 and TRBJ1-1; weak D call: TRBD1 (5 bases). CDR3 length: 14 amino acids. CDR1 and CDR2 (germline): MNHEY, SMNVEV (reference sequence). Trimming shortened V by 6 bases and J by 0 bases, and 11 bases separated the two germline ends. The CDR3 protein is CASRRDRLNTEAFF. The CDR3 DNA reads TGTGCCAGCAGACGTGACAGATTGAACACTGAAGCTTTCTTT.

The gene calls are TRBV7-9 and TRBJ2-5; D uncertain. Germline V gene sequence: CDR1 SEHNR, CDR2 FQNEAQ (reference sequence). This CDR3 is 12 amino acids long. Trimming cost V 5 bases and J 0 bases, with 4 bases left between them. For the CDR3, the DNA is TGTGCCAGCAGCCTGTACCAAGAGACCCAGTACTTC. Translating gives CASSLYQETQYF. Together with reference TRBV7-9 and TRBJ2-5, the CDR3 gives the full variable domain: DTGVSQNPRHKITKRGQNVTFRCDPISEHNRLYWYRQTLGQGPEFLTYFQNEAQLEKSRLLSDRFSAERPKGSFSTLEIQRTEQGDSAMYLCASSLYQETQYFGPGTRLLVL.

V gene TRBV11-3 combines with J gene TRBJ1-1; possibly TRBD1 for D (6 bases). The length of the CDR3 is 13 residues. The ends were cut back, 5 bases at V and 3 bases at J, with 10 bases in the middle. Looked up from germline, CDR1 is SGHNT and CDR2 is YENEEA. The CDR3 bases are TGTGCCAGCAGCCCTTCAGGGGACACTGAAGCTTTCTTT. It encodes CASSPSGDTEAFF.

J is TRBJ2-2 and V is TRBV7-3, with a weak D call TRBD1 (6 bases). This CDR3 spans 15 amino acids. Germline lookup yields CDR1 SGHTA and CDR2 FQGTGA. Trimming stripped 5 bases from V and 3 bases from J, with 13 bases between. CDR3 protein: CASSRGNRDTGELFF. CDR3 sequence (DNA): TGTGCCAGCAGCAGGGGTAACAGGGACACCGGGGAGCTGTTTTTT.

The chain employs TRBV5-5 and TRBJ1-1; D not resolved. CDR3 length equals 14 residues. The V gene lost 0 bases and the J gene lost 0 bases, with 6 bases spanning the gap. In germline, CDR1 is SGHKS, CDR2 YYEKEE (reference sequence). Written as DNA, the CDR3 is TGTGCCAGCAGCTTGGGACTCTTGAACACTGAAGCTTTCTTT. Residues: CASSLGLLNTEAFF.

The chain is built from TRBV5-5 and TRBJ1-5; D is perhaps TRBD1 (5 bases). CDR1 is SGHKS, CDR2 YYEKEE, per germline (reference sequence). Deletions cut 0 bases from V and 4 bases from J, with 14 bases between. The CDR3 totals 16 residues. DNA for the CDR3: TGTGCCAGCAGCTTGGGAGGGGCGCGGGGGAATCAGCCCCAGCATTTT. Translating gives CASSLGGARGNQPQHF.

The chain uses TRBV7-5 and TRBJ1-1; TRBD1 is the table's D call and was not checked against the DNA. TRBV7-5 is a known pseudogene. There are 14 residues in the CDR3. The CDR3 reads CARSLPGHRTEAFF. CDR3 sequence (DNA): TGTGCCAGAAGCTTACCGGGCCACAGGACTGAAGCTTTCTTT.

This chain joins TRBV4-1 and TRBJ2-3; 8 bases line up with TRBD2. The CDR3 totals 17 residues. The V gene end was trimmed by 3 bases and the J gene end by 4 bases; junction bases not matched to a gene: 12. Looked up from germline, CDR1 is MGHRA and CDR2 is YSYEKL. This CDR3 is CASSQALGLDKADTQYF. The CDR3 bases are TGCGCCAGCAGCCAGGCCCTGGGACTAGACAAGGCAGATACGCAGTATTTT.

The V gene is TRBV7-9, the J gene TRBJ2-1; 9 positions match TRBD1. Trimming removed 7 bases from V and 3 bases from J; junction bases left unmatched: 7. This CDR3 has 15 amino acids. Germline V gene sequence: CDR1 SEHNR, CDR2 FQNEAQ (reference sequence). CDR3 region: CASNSRDRDYNEQFF. The CDR3 DNA is TGTGCCAGCAATTCCCGGGACAGGGACTACAATGAGCAGTTCTTC.

This clone was recorded a few times. This chain links TRBV10-3 with TRBJ1-2; TRBD1 matches 7 bases. The CDR3 runs 12 residues. Germline V gene lookup returns CDR1 ENHRY and CDR2 SYGVKD. V trimming: 8 bases; J trimming: 6 bases; junction bases outside the gene matches: 6. The CDR3 is CAIPHRGNGYTF. The CDR3 DNA sequence: TGTGCCATCCCTCACAGGGGCAATGGCTACACCTTC.

The CDR3 region has the DNA TGTGCCTGGGGACTTGGAGCCACAGATACGCAGTATTTT. Its protein is CAWGLGATDTQYF. The chain joins TRBV30 to TRBJ2-3; tentatively, D is TRBD2 (5 bases). CDR1 GTSNPN and CDR2 SVGIG come from the germline V gene (reference sequence). V shed 5 bases and J shed 2 bases, with 11 bases lying between them. The CDR3 extends over 13 amino acids.

The chain combines TRBV11-2 with TRBJ2-2; the match to TRBD1 covers 9 bases. The CDR3 runs to 15 residues. CDR1 and CDR2 from the germline V gene are SGHAT and FQNNGV. J lost 4 bases, V lost 4 bases, and 4 bases had no gene match. DNA of the CDR3: TGTGCCAGCAGCTCTGGGACAGGGATCACCGGGGAGCTGTTTTTT. Its translation is CASSSGTGITGELFF.

The chain employs TRBV2 and TRBJ2-1, with a weak D call TRBD1 (5 bases). Germline-derived CDR1 and CDR2 are SNHLY and FYNNEI. The ends were cut back, 7 bases at V and 2 bases at J, with 9 bases in the middle. This CDR3 is 13 amino acids long. The CDR3 loop reads CASKGLAYNEQFF. CDR3 bases: TGTGCCAGCAAGGGGCTAGCCTACAATGAGCAGTTCTTC. The full variable domain, its missing parts supplied by reference TRBV2 and TRBJ2-1, is EPEVTQTPSHQVTQMGQEVILRCVPISNHLYFYWYRQILGQKVEFLVSFYNNEISEKSEIFDDQFSVERPDGSNFTLKIRSTKLEDSAMYFCASKGLAYNEQFFGPGTRLTVL.

This chain connects TRBV18 to TRBJ2-7, with D perhaps TRBD1 (6 bases). V gave up 3 bases and J gave up 2 bases, with 8 bases separating them. Germline CDR1 KGHSH, CDR2 LQKENI. The CDR3 length is 13 residues. For the CDR3, the DNA is TGTGCCAGCTCACCTGGACAGCCCTACGAGCAGTACTTC. This gives the protein CASSPGQPYEQYF.

This clone occurred once. V and J are TRBV30 and TRBJ2-2, with 9 bases fitting TRBD1. The germline V gene encodes CDR1 GTSNPN and CDR2 SVGIG (reference sequence). The CDR3 has 17 residues. J gave up 5 bases and V 3 bases, and 13 bases lay outside the gene matches. Here the CDR3 DNA reads TGTGCCTGGAGGGGACAGGGAGGATGGGGGACGACCGGGGAGCTGTTTTTT. Translated, it gives CAWRGQGGWGTTGELFF.

The J gene is TRBJ1-1, the V gene TRBV5-1; a possible D gene is TRBD1 (5 bases). The V and J ends lost 1 base and 6 bases respectively, with 19 bases between them. The CDR3 covers 16 residues. CDR1 SGHRS and CDR2 YFSETQ come from the germline V gene. CDR3 bases: TGCGCCAGCAGCTTGCGGTTGCGGGGCGATGGAGCTGAAGCTTTCTTT. Translating gives CASSLRLRGDGAEAFF.

The chain employs TRBV19 and TRBJ1-1; D is unresolved. Germline CDR1 and CDR2: LNHDA and SQIVND (reference sequence). Trimming stripped 4 bases from V and 3 bases from J, with 15 bases between. The CDR3 runs 15 residues. CDR3 loop: CASSKILGRYTEAFF. Written as DNA, the CDR3 is TGTGCCAGTAGTAAGATTCTCGGGAGGTACACTGAAGCTTTCTTT.

The J gene is TRBJ2-1, the V gene TRBV4-2, with D possibly TRBD2 on 7 matching bases. The V end was cut by 4 bases, the J end by 6 bases, with 16 bases between. Germline CDR1 reads LGHNA; CDR2 reads YNFKEQ. The length of the CDR3 is 15 residues. The CDR3 DNA is TGTGCCAGCAGCCTAGGGGGGGAGATGGGCAATGAGCAGTTCTTC. It specifies CASSLGGEMGNEQFF.

This chain connects TRBV9 to TRBJ1-3; the D gene is possibly TRBD1 (5 bases). Trimming shortened V by 4 bases and J by 0 bases, and 17 bases separated the two germline ends. This CDR3 is built from 17 residues. CDR1 SGDLS and CDR2 YYNGEE come from the germline V gene. CDR3 residues: CASSSGGGIFSGNTIYF. The CDR3 DNA follows: TGTGCCAGCAGCTCCGGGGGAGGGATTTTCTCTGGAAACACCATATATTTT.

The rearrangement uses TRBV4-3 and TRBJ1-4; 8 nucleotides align to TRBD1. With V trimmed by 4 bases and J by 4 bases, 5 bases remained unmatched. Germline V gives CDR1 LGHNA, CDR2 YSLEER. The CDR3 contains 15 residues. CDR3 nucleotide sequence: TGCGCCAGCAGCCTCAGACAGGGGATTAATGAAAAACTGTTTTTT. Protein sequence: CASSLRQGINEKLFF.

Remarks on this clone: This sample also contains other DNA sequences that code for the same CDR3. This chain connects TRBV30 to TRBJ1-5; D not certain. Germline CDR1 is GTSNPN and CDR2 is SVGIG (reference sequence). The CDR3 is 13 amino acids. Trimming stripped 2 bases from V and 2 bases from J, with 7 bases between. CDR3 sequence reads: CAWSLGGNQPQHF. The CDR3 DNA follows: TGTGCCTGGAGTCTCGGAGGCAATCAGCCCCAGCATTTT.

The rearrangement links TRBV4-2 to TRBJ2-7; D remains unclear. Germline CDR1 and CDR2: LGHNA and YNFKEQ. The CDR3 totals 15 residues. V dropped 0 bases and J dropped 2 bases, with 11 bases sitting between them. The CDR3 spells CASSQDRGQPYEQYF. Written as DNA, the CDR3 is TGTGCCAGCAGCCAAGATCGAGGTCAACCCTACGAGCAGTACTTC.

This chain joins TRBV18 and TRBJ1-1, with D maybe TRBD1 (5 bases). Trimming pared 2 bases from V and 1 base from J, leaving 11 bases between. Germline CDR1 KGHSH, CDR2 LQKENI. The CDR3 covers 15 residues. The CDR3 bases are TGTGCCAGCTCACCAAATAGGCAGGGGAACACTGAAGCTTTCTTT. Its translation: CASSPNRQGNTEAFF.

This chain joins TRBV15 and TRBJ1-2; D is unresolved. The CDR3 sequence is 13 residues long. V was trimmed by 0 bases and J by 4 bases, leaving 6 bases between them. CDR1 and CDR2 (germline): LNHNV, YYDKDF (reference sequence). The CDR3 nucleotides read TGTGCCACCAGCAGAGATACAACCTATGGCTACACCTTC. Translated, it gives CATSRDTTYGYTF.

The chain links TRBV29-1 to TRBJ1-1; the match to TRBD1 covers 10 bases. The CDR3 is 13 residues long. V lost 6 bases, J lost 1 base, and 2 bases stayed unmatched. Germline CDR1 SQVTM, CDR2 ANQGSEA. The CDR3 reads CSVGTGANTEAFF. In nucleotides, the CDR3 is TGCAGCGTCGGGACAGGGGCGAACACTGAAGCTTTCTTT.

The genes are TRBV7-6 and TRBJ2-5; 11 bases line up with TRBD2. Germline CDR1 SGHVS, CDR2 FNYEAQ. The CDR3 length is 16 residues. The V segment lost 5 bases and the J segment 5 bases; nucleotides outside the gene matches: 10. The CDR3 protein is CASSRRTSGGLETQYF. The CDR3, as DNA: TGTGCCAGCAGCCGACGAACTAGCGGGGGCCTGGAGACCCAGTACTTC. The full variable domain, with the rest looked up from reference TRBV7-6 and TRBJ2-5, is GAGVSQSPRYKVTKRGQDVALRCDPISGHVSLYWYRQALGQGPEFLTYFNYEAQQDKSGLPNDRFSAERPEGSISTLTIQRTEQRDSAMYRCASSRRTSGGLETQYFGPGTRLLVL.